These T cell receptor beta chains were read from a single sample in a study of shared clonotypes between healthy human individuals. Libraries were prepared by immunoSEQ multiplex PCR; TCRdb keeps only in-frame clonotypes and omits some of them. The sample yields approximately 2.5 million clones, approximately 92% seen once. The sample consisted of naive CD4+ T cells sorted from blood. The receptors derive from a man between 18 and 35 years old in good health. Each CDR3 is given with its conserved first and last residue. The D gene is left open where the match is weak. Size is stated for part of the rows, as once, few or many counts, or as a class when the clone is expanded.

>.|TRBJ2-3|TRBD2|TRBV7-2
CATQSSGTSNTQYF
>few|TRBJ1-2|.|TRBV10-3
CAITRGTAYGYTF
>.|TRBJ2-1|.|TRBV12-5
CASGSGAGTYNEQFF
>.|TRBJ2-3|TRBD2|TRBV11-2
CASSEGLAGPDTQYF
>.|TRBJ2-5|.|TRBV18
CASSPPIQETQYF
>.|TRBJ1-2|.|TRBV29-1
CSVAGSSNYGYTF
>.|TRBJ1-6|.|TRBV1
CTSSQPPLWALNSPLHF
>.|TRBJ1-2|TRBD1|TRBV28
CASSLSGQGARGYTF
>.|TRBJ2-7|TRBD2|TRBV5-1
CASSRATSGGRISYEQYF
>.|TRBJ2-5|.|TRBV4-2
CASSQDTAGQVHQETQYF
>.|TRBJ1-1|TRBD1|TRBV11-2
CASSVRQGLNTEAFF
>.|TRBJ1-5|TRBD1|TRBV10-1
CASSERGQGAYSNQPQHF
>.|TRBJ2-1|.|TRBV27
CASSLYVAKEGNEQFF
>.|TRBJ2-6|.|TRBV1
CTSSRGGPSGANVLTF
>few|TRBJ1-6|TRBD1|TRBV19
CASSTDRAGTPLHF
>.|TRBJ1-4|TRBD1|TRBV7-2
CASSLTPGQDEKLFF
>.|TRBJ1-3|.|TRBV7-2
CASSVETGNTIYF
>once|TRBJ2-2|TRBD1|TRBV27
CASSLGQPIEGTGELFF
>.|TRBJ1-4|.|TRBV5-1
CASSPGGGNEKLFF
>.|TRBJ2-1|TRBD2|TRBV5-1
CASSGTSGSNEQFF
>.|TRBJ2-7|.|TRBV28
CASSVGTDRYEQYF
>.|TRBJ2-7|TRBD2|TRBV27
CASSLSLVLAGAEQYF
>.|TRBJ1-1|TRBD1|TRBV5-1
CASSLGTGINTEAFF
>.|TRBJ2-5|.|TRBV15
CATSSRDQETQYF
>.|TRBJ2-5|.|TRBV6-5
CASSGGHYGETQYF
>.|TRBJ2-5|.|TRBV18
CASSPPPAETQYF
>.|TRBJ2-7|TRBD1|TRBV28
CASRPPGTALYEQYF
>.|TRBJ1-2|.|TRBV27
CASSSGVGYGYTF
>.|TRBJ1-1|.|TRBV10-3
CAIRPGGNTEAFF
>.|TRBJ2-7|.|TRBV7-2
CASSLAGTSTYEQYF
>.|TRBJ1-1|.|TRBV5-1
CASSFGVGTEAFF
>.|TRBJ2-7|.|TRBV7-9
CASSLDGINEQYF
>.|TRBJ2-5|.|TRBV11-2
CASSGTERVGGRTQYF
>once|TRBJ2-7|.|TRBV11-3
CASSLEFDWISYEQYF
>.|TRBJ1-1|.|TRBV2
CASSSRIRNTEAFF
>.|TRBJ1-1|TRBD1|TRBV5-1
CASSSQGRGNTEAFF
>.|TRBJ2-7|TRBD2|TRBV11-2
CASSSLTGGPYEQYF
>.|TRBJ1-1|.|TRBV7-9
CASSSTVGEAFF
>.|TRBJ2-7|.|TRBV5-1
CASSLVGLAEYEQYF